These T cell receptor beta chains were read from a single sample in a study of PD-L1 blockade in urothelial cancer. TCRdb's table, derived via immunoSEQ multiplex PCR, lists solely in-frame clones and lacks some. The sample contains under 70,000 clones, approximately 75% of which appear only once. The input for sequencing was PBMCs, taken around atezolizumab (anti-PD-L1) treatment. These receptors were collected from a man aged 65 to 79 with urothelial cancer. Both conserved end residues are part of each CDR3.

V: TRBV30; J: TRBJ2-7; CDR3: CASEAGPPYEQYF
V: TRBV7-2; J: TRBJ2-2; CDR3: CAALKGGGRGELFF
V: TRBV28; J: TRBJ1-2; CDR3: CASSLYLLIQGKDGYTF
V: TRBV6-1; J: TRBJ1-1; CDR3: CASSAGLTGPGTEAFF
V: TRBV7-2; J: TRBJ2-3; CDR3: CASNPFGGRTDTQYF
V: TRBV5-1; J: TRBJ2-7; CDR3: CASSSGTGGINEQYF
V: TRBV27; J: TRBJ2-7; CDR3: CATRLGEGNYEQYF
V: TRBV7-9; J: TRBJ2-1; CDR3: CASSLELAGNEQFF
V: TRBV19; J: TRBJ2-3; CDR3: CATEPGLPSTDTQYF
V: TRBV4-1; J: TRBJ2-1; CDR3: CASSQDLGGNEQFF
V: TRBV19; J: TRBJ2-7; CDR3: CASSIQAGGPSYEQYF
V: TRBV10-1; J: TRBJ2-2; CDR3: CASKLPGQGAGEEHGELFF
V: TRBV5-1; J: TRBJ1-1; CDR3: CASSLTAGDTEAFF
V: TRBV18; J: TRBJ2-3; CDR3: CASSLRSSTDTQYF
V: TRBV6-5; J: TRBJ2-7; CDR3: CASSLGQGPYEQYF
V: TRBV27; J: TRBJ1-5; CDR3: CASSSGQIRNQPQHF
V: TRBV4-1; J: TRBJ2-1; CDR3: CASSQEGLAGINEQFF
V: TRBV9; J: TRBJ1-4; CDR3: CASSVGDREGEKLFF
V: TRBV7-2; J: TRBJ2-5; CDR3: CASSLGTSGRRVGETQYF
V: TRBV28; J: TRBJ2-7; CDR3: CASDLRAGGGYEQYF
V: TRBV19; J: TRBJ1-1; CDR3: CAATEGERNTEAFF
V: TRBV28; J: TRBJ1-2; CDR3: CASSSPASAGYTF
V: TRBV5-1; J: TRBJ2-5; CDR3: CASSLGGGRETQYF
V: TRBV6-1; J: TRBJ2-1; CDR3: CASSPGLDHNEQFF
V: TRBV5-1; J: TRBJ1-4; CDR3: CASSVDRGANEKLFF
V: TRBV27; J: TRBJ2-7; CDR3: CASSSPHDREGYEQYF
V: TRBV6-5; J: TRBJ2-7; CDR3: CASSYSGGTGGSEQYF
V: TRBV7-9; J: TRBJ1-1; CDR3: CASSLITQGNTEAFF
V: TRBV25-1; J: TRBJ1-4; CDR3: CASSEYEGAEGFGEKLFF
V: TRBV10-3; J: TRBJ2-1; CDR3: CAISEREGSRNEQFF
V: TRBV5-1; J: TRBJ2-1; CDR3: CASSLSGGLGNEQFF
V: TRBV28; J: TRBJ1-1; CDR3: CASHLLPTVNTEAFF
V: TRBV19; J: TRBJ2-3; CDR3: CATSMGGLTDTQYF
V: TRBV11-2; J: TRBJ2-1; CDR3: CASSRTSGSYNEQFF
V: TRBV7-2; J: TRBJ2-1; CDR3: CASSPIRVPTTEQFF
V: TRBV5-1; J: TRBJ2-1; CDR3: CASKVDSWTLQTEQFF
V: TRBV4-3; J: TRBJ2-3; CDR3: CASSFEFGGRGTQYF